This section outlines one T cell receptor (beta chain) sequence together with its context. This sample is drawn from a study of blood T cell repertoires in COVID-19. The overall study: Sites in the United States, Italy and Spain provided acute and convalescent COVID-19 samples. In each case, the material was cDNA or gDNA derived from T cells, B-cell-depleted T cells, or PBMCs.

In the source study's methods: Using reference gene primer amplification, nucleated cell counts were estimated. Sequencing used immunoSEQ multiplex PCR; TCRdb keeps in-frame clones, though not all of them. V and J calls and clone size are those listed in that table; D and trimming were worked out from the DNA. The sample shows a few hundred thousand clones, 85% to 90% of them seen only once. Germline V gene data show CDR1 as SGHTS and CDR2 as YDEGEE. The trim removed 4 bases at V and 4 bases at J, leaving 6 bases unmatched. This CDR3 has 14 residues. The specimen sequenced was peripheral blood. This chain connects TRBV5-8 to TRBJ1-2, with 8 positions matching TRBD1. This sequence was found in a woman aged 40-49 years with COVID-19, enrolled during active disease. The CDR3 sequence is CASSPWTGTYGYTF. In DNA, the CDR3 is TGTGCCAGCAGCCCATGGACAGGGACCTATGGCTACACCTTC. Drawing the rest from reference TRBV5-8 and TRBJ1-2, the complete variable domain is EAGVTQSPTHLIKTRGQQATLRCSPISGHTSVYWYQQALGLGLQFLLWYDEGEERNRGNFPPRFSGRQFPNYSSELNVNALELEDSALYLCASSPWTGTYGYTFGSGTRLTVV.